Listed here are 32 T cell receptor beta chains from one sample, sequenced in a study of OX40 agonist ivuxolimab in advanced cancers. Assay: immunoSEQ multiplex PCR; the TCRdb copy retains only in-frame clones and omits some. This sample yields more than 50,000 clones, of which 70% to 90% are seen a single time; approximately 0.32% belongs to the top ten. The input for sequencing was CD4+ or CD8+ T cells sorted from blood, taken in a trial of the OX40 agonist ivuxolimab. All receptors derive from an adult with an advanced solid tumor such as melanoma, head and neck, liver or kidney cancer.

J is TRBJ1-1 and V is TRBV5-6, with D unresolved. V was clipped by 5 bases and J by 6 bases, with 14 bases between them. The CDR3 spans 13 residues. Germline V gives CDR1 SGHDT, CDR2 YYEEEE. Written as DNA, the CDR3 is TGTGCCAGCAGTTCCCCCCTGGGCGCTGAAGCTTTCTTT. Translated, it gives CASSSPLGAEAFF.

The J gene is TRBJ2-2, the V gene TRBV27; D is possibly TRBD1 or TRBD2 (5 bases each). The CDR3 runs to 17 residues. Germline V lookup: CDR1 MNHEY, CDR2 SMNVEV (reference sequence). Trimming shortened V by 7 bases and J by 5 bases, and 23 bases separated the two germline ends. CDR3 residues: CASTINSGTLGTGELFF. CDR3 in DNA: TGTGCCAGCACCATAAACTCCGGGACGCTAGGGACCGGGGAGCTGTTTTTT.

The chain couples TRBV19 to TRBJ2-1; 7 bases are shared with TRBD1. The length of the CDR3 is 15 residues. The germline gives CDR1 LNHDA, CDR2 SQIVND (reference sequence). The V and J ends lost 3 bases and 4 bases, in that order; junction bases with no gene match: 6. CDR3 protein: CASSIVTGTYNEQFF. In DNA, the CDR3 is TGTGCCAGTAGTATCGTGACAGGGACGTACAATGAGCAGTTCTTC. Together with reference TRBV19 and TRBJ2-1, the CDR3 gives the full variable domain: DGGITQSPKYLFRKEGQNVTLSCEQNLNHDAMYWYRQDPGQGLRLIYYSQIVNDFQKGDIAEGYSVSREKKESFPLTVTSAQKNPTAFYLCASSIVTGTYNEQFFGPGTRLTVL.

This chain joins TRBV9 and TRBJ2-3; 9 bases agree with TRBD1. Germline V gene data show CDR1 as SGDLS and CDR2 as YYNGEE. V was clipped by 1 base and J by 3 bases; unmatched bases: 3. This CDR3 spans 15 amino acids. The CDR3 spells CASSVYRGQTDTQYF. CDR3 in DNA: TGTGCCAGCAGCGTATACAGGGGGCAGACAGATACGCAGTATTTT.

The genes are TRBV10-3 and TRBJ1-5; D gene uncertain. Germline V lookup: CDR1 ENHRY, CDR2 SYGVKD. CDR3 length equals 13 residues. V was cut by 3 bases and J by 3 bases, with 6 bases left in between. CDR3 in amino acids: CAISDLVNQPQHF. The CDR3 bases are TGTGCCATCAGTGATCTGGTCAATCAGCCCCAGCATTTT.

The chain couples TRBV13 to TRBJ2-5, with 9 nucleotides matching TRBD2. The CDR3 runs to 17 residues. J lost 5 bases, V lost 0 bases, and 10 bases had no gene match. The germline gives CDR1 PRHDT, CDR2 FYEKMQ (reference sequence). The CDR3 region is CASSLGLASGAWETQYF. CDR3 bases: TGTGCCAGCAGCTTAGGCTTGGCTAGCGGGGCCTGGGAGACCCAGTACTTC. Filled out from reference TRBV13 and TRBJ2-5, the complete variable domain reads AAGVIQSPRHLIKEKRETATLKCYPIPRHDTVYWYQQGPGQDPQFLISFYEKMQSDKGSIPDRFSAQQFSDYHSELNMSSLELGDSALYFCASSLGLASGAWETQYFGPGTRLLVL.

This chain uses TRBV29-1 with TRBJ2-1; 9 nucleotides align to TRBD1. Germline loops: CDR1 SQVTM, CDR2 ANQGSEA. The CDR3 extends over 13 amino acids. Trimming took 7 bases from V and 7 from J; bases not matched to a gene: 8. The CDR3 sequence is CSARDRDGNEQFF. The CDR3 DNA is TGCAGCGCCCGGGACAGGGACGGAAATGAGCAGTTCTTC.

The V and J genes are TRBV19 and TRBJ1-2, with D possibly TRBD1 on 5 matching bases. This CDR3 region has 15 residues. Trimming stripped 4 bases from V and 3 bases from J, with 15 bases between. Germline CDR1 is LNHDA and CDR2 is SQIVND (reference sequence). CDR3: CASSNAGFSDYGYTF. The CDR3 nucleotides are TGTGCCAGTAGTAACGCAGGGTTTTCGGACTATGGCTACACCTTC. The variable domain in full, completed from reference TRBV19 and TRBJ1-2, reads DGGITQSPKYLFRKEGQNVTLSCEQNLNHDAMYWYRQDPGQGLRLIYYSQIVNDFQKGDIAEGYSVSREKKESFPLTVTSAQKNPTAFYLCASSNAGFSDYGYTFGSGTRLTVV.

V and J are TRBV7-9 and TRBJ1-4; the D gene is possibly TRBD1 (5 bases). The germline V gene encodes CDR1 SEHNR and CDR2 FQNEAQ (reference sequence). V was clipped by 1 base and J by 1 base, with 13 bases between them. CDR3 length: 17 residues. CDR3 loop: CASSLVSGAITNEKLFF. For the CDR3, the DNA is TGTGCCAGCAGCTTAGTGTCCGGGGCAATAACTAATGAAAAACTGTTTTTT.

This chain links TRBV6-1 with TRBJ1-5; 9 positions agree with TRBD1. This CDR3 spans 14 amino acids. V gave up 5 bases and J gave up 7 bases; unmatched junction bases: 6. Germline assignment: CDR1 MNHNS and CDR2 SASEGT. The CDR3 region has the DNA TGTGCCAGCAGTCAGGACAGGGGAAGGCAGCCCCAGCATTTT. This translates into CASSQDRGRQPQHF.

The chain couples TRBV4-2 to TRBJ2-3, with 9 bases that match TRBD2. The CDR3 is 18 residues long. Germline V lookup: CDR1 LGHNA, CDR2 YNFKEQ. Trimming cost V 1 base and J 6 bases; bases outside gene matches: 14. The CDR3 reads CASSQVNSGGLGGDTQYF. The CDR3 coding sequence is TGTGCCAGCAGCCAAGTGAATAGCGGGGGCCTCGGGGGGGATACGCAGTATTTT.

The V call is TRBV9, the J call TRBJ1-4, with 9 bases identical to TRBD1. Germline V CDR1 and CDR2: SGDLS, YYNGEE. V lost 0 bases, J lost 4 bases, and 4 bases stayed unmatched. The CDR3 has 16 amino acids. CDR3 DNA sequence: TGTGCCAGCAGCGTAGACCCGACAGGGGGTAATGAAAAACTGTTTTTT. Residues: CASSVDPTGGNEKLFF.

The J gene is TRBJ2-7, the V gene TRBV6-4, with 10 bases identical to TRBD1. V was clipped by 4 bases and J by 1 base; unmatched bases: 7. This CDR3 contains 16 residues. Germline CDR1 MRHNA, CDR2 SNTAGT. CDR3: CASSATAGQGSYEQYF. The CDR3 DNA follows: TGTGCCAGCAGTGCCACGGCGGGACAGGGGTCCTACGAGCAGTACTTC.

The CDR3 DNA reads as TGTGCCAGCTCACCACCGGAAAAGTTTGAAGCTTTCTTT. It encodes CASSPPEKFEAFF. The chain links TRBV18 to TRBJ1-1; D unresolved. Germline V gene data show CDR1 as KGHSH and CDR2 as LQKENI. V shed 0 bases and J shed 7 bases, with 9 bases lying between them. The CDR3 loop spans 13 amino acids.

The gene calls are TRBV5-4 and TRBJ1-2; D is ambiguous. Trimming removed 3 bases from V and 5 bases from J, with 20 bases in between. The V gene's germline CDR1 is SGHNT and CDR2 YYREEE (reference sequence). The CDR3 loop spans 16 amino acids. In DNA form, the CDR3 reads TGTGCCAGCAGCTCCACACACCGGGAAAGTATGTATGGCTACACCTTC. This sequence encodes CASSSTHRESMYGYTF.

The V call is TRBV13, the J call TRBJ1-3, with 7 bases identical to TRBD1. This CDR3 contains 17 residues. With 4 bases clipped from V and 4 bases from J, the junction kept 13 bases outside the gene matches. CDR1 and CDR2 (germline): PRHDT, FYEKMQ (reference sequence). CDR3 loop: CASSSSAPPGGGNTIYF. The CDR3 DNA reads TGTGCCAGCAGCTCATCAGCCCCCCCAGGGGGAGGAAACACCATATATTTT.

This chain uses TRBV2 with TRBJ2-1; 7 bases match TRBD1. This CDR3 has 14 amino acids. The germline V gene has CDR1 SNHLY and CDR2 FYNNEI. The V gene end was trimmed by 4 bases and the J gene end by 8 bases; junction bases not matched to a gene: 8. This chain's CDR3 is CASSVAQGWDEQFF. Written as DNA, the CDR3 is TGTGCCAGCAGTGTAGCACAGGGGTGGGATGAGCAGTTCTTC.

The genes are TRBV5-1 and TRBJ2-1; TRBD2 agrees at 13 bases. Germline lookup yields CDR1 SGHRS and CDR2 YFSETQ. CDR3 length: 18 amino acids. V lost 0 bases, J lost 2 bases, and 5 bases stayed unmatched. In DNA, the CDR3 is TGCGCCAGCAGCTTGGAACTAGCGGGGGGGCTCGCCTACAATGAGCAGTTCTTC. This translates into CASSLELAGGLAYNEQFF.

V gene TRBV7-8 combines with J gene TRBJ1-4; D is uncertain. Germline assignment: CDR1 SGHVS and CDR2 FQNEAQ. The ends were cut back, 5 bases at V and 5 bases at J, with 15 bases in the middle. The CDR3 extends over 15 amino acids. The CDR3 bases are TGTGCCAGCAGCCCCGGGGATGGCAGGAATGAAAAACTGTTTTTT. Translated, it gives CASSPGDGRNEKLFF.

V usage is TRBV27 and J usage is TRBJ2-7; TRBD2 agrees at 15 bases. Germline CDR1 and CDR2: MNHEY and SMNVEV (reference sequence). The J segment lost 11 bases and the V segment lost 10 bases, leaving 9 bases of the junction unmatched. The CDR3 runs to 13 residues. The CDR3 loop is CATTGTSGGPEYF. DNA of the CDR3: TGTGCCACAACCGGGACTAGCGGGGGGCCCGAGTACTTC.

This clone is a singleton in its sample. J is TRBJ2-5 and V is TRBV21-1; the table's D call TRBD2 went unverified against the DNA. TRBV21-1 is a pseudogene segment. This CDR3 region has 17 residues. The CDR3 nucleotides are TGTGCCAGCAGCAAAGAGGAGGAAGCGGGGGGTTCGGAGACCCAGTACTTC. It specifies CASSKEEEAGGSETQYF.

V usage is TRBV11-2 and J usage is TRBJ2-3, with D unclear. CDR3 length equals 12 residues. The V end lost 5 bases, the J end lost 4 bases, and 7 bases lay between the germline ends. CDR1 is SGHAT and CDR2 is FQNNGV in the germline V gene. The CDR3 reads CASSQNSDTQYF. CDR3 nucleotide sequence: TGTGCCAGCAGCCAAAACTCAGATACGCAGTATTTT.

This clone appeared a few times. The chain recombines TRBV5-1 with TRBJ2-3; D perhaps matches TRBD1 (6 bases). The CDR3 is 14 amino acids. Germline values: CDR1 SGHRS, CDR2 YFSETQ. V was trimmed by 0 bases and J by 1 base, leaving 6 bases between them. Written as DNA, the CDR3 is TGCGCCAGCAGCTTGGAGGGGGGCACAGATACGCAGTATTTT. Protein: CASSLEGGTDTQYF.

V usage is TRBV7-2 and J usage is TRBJ1-5, with D maybe TRBD1 (5 bases). The CDR3 runs 14 residues. Germline assignment: CDR1 SGHTA and CDR2 FQGNSA. V lost 4 bases and J lost 6, with 13 bases in between. CDR3 protein: CASSSTWGGQPQHF. The CDR3 DNA follows: TGTGCCAGCAGCTCTACCTGGGGGGGTCAGCCCCAGCATTTT.

This chain joins TRBV5-1 and TRBJ2-3; D unresolved. Trimming cost V 4 bases and J 0 bases, with 6 bases left between them. The CDR3 is made up of 13 amino acids. Germline-derived CDR1 and CDR2 are SGHRS and YFSETQ. CDR3 sequence (DNA): TGCGCCAGCAGCCGGGCCAGCACAGATACGCAGTATTTT. This encodes CASSRASTDTQYF.

This chain links TRBV4-3 with TRBJ2-7; 7 bases align to TRBD1. Germline V CDR1 and CDR2: LGHNA, YSLEER. Trimming at V came to 4 bases and at J to 1 base, leaving 4 bases not matched to a gene. The CDR3 runs 14 residues. The CDR3 is CASSPMGQSYEQYF. In DNA form, the CDR3 reads TGCGCCAGCAGCCCGATGGGACAGTCCTACGAGCAGTACTTC.

Only one count was recorded for this clone. The chain employs TRBV19 and TRBJ2-7, with D possibly matching TRBD1 (5 bases). The CDR3 totals 15 residues. CDR1 is LNHDA and CDR2 is SQIVND in the germline V gene (reference sequence). The germline V and J ends were trimmed by 6 bases and 1 base, with 16 bases remaining between them. The DNA of the CDR3 is TGTGCCAGTAGCCTTTTCGGACAAACTTCCTACGAGCAGTACTTC. This gives the protein CASSLFGQTSYEQYF.

The V gene is TRBV27, the J gene TRBJ2-1; the match to TRBD1 covers 12 bases. The V segment lost 4 bases and the J segment 5 bases; nucleotides outside the gene matches: 6. CDR1 is MNHEY and CDR2 is SMNVEV in the germline V gene (reference sequence). This CDR3 has 16 residues. The CDR3 nucleotides are TGTGCCAGCAGTTCCCGGGACAGGGGGCGAGACAATGAGCAGTTCTTC. Protein sequence: CASSSRDRGRDNEQFF.

The J gene is TRBJ1-4, the V gene TRBV19; a weak D match, TRBD1 (5 bases). The V end lost 7 bases, the J end lost 3 bases, and 15 bases lay between the germline ends. The CDR3 has 15 amino acids. Germline CDR1 and CDR2: LNHDA and SQIVND (reference sequence). DNA for the CDR3: TGTGCCAGTACCGATCCCCAGGGAGCTAATGAAAAACTGTTTTTT. This codes for CASTDPQGANEKLFF.

The chain has TRBV5-1 and TRBJ1-2; 7 bases map to TRBD1. The V gene end was trimmed by 0 bases and the J gene end by 6 bases; junction bases not matched to a gene: 2. The CDR3 has 13 amino acids. CDR1 is SGHRS and CDR2 is YFSETQ in the germline V gene. This chain's CDR3 is CASSLAGGDGYTF. CDR3 DNA: TGCGCCAGCAGCTTGGCAGGGGGTGATGGCTACACCTTC. The full variable domain, its missing parts supplied by reference TRBV5-1 and TRBJ1-2, is KAGVTQTPRYLIKTRGQQVTLSCSPISGHRSVSWYQQTPGQGLQFLFEYFSETQRNKGNFPGRFSGRQFSNSRSEMNVSTLELGDSALYLCASSLAGGDGYTFGSGTRLTVV.

The V and J genes are TRBV28 and TRBJ1-3; unclear D gene. V dropped 5 bases and J dropped 0 bases, with 8 bases sitting between them. CDR3 length equals 14 residues. Germline V gives CDR1 MDHEN, CDR2 SYDVKM. The CDR3 region has the DNA TGTGCCAGCAGTCGTGAGGACTCTGGAAACACCATATATTTT. Residues: CASSREDSGNTIYF.

The chain couples TRBV6-6 to TRBJ1-2; D remains unclear. The CDR3 is 14 amino acids. CDR1 is MNHNY, CDR2 SVGAGI, per germline (reference sequence). Trimming took 0 bases from V and 6 from J, leaving 11 bases between them. Written as DNA, the CDR3 is TGTGCCAGCAGTTACTCGAGTAGGGCGGATGGCTACACCTTC. Translation: CASSYSSRADGYTF.